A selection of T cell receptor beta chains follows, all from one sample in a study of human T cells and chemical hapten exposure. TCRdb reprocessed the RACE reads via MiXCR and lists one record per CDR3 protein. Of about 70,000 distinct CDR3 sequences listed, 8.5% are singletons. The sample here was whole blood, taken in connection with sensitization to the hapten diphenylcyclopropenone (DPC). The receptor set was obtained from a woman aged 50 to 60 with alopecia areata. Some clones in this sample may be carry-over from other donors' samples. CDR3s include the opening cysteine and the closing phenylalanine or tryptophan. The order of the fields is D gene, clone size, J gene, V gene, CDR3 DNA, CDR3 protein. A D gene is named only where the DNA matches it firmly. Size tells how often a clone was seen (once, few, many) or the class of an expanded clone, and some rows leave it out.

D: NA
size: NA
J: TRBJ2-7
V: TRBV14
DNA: TGTGCCAGCAGCCGTTTCAGATCTTACGAGCAGTACTTC
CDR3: CASSRFRSYEQYF

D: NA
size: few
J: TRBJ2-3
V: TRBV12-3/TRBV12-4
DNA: TGTGCCAGCAGTCCTATACCGGGACTTTCGTATTTT
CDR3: CASSPIPGLSYF

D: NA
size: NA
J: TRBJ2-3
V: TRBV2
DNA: TGTGCCAGCAGTGAAGTCGGCGGGGGCACAGATACGCAGTATTTT
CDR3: CASSEVGGGTDTQYF

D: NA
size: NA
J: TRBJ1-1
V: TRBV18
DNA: TGTGCCGTTCTGGGGGGCACTGAAGCTTTCTTT
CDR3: CAVLGGTEAFF

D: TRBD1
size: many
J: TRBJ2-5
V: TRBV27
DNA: TGTGCCAGCAGTTGGACAGGCCCTCAAGAGACCCAGTACTTC
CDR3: CASSWTGPQETQYF

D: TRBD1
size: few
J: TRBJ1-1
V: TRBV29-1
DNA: TGCAGCTGTAATCCAGGGGGGCTGGCTGAAGCTTTCTTT
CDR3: CSCNPGGLAEAFF

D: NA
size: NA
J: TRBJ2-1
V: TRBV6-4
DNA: TGTGCCAGCAGTGGCCCCCAGGAATTAGAGCAGTTCTTC
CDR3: CASSGPQELEQFF

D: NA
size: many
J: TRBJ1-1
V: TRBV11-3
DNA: TGTGCCAGCAGCAGGCGAAGGGGTAGCGAAGCTTTCTTT
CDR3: CASSRRRGSEAFF

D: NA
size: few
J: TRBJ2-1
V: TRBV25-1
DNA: TGTGCCAGCAGTGATTCCGGACAAATTAGGAATGAGCAGTTCTTC
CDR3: CASSDSGQIRNEQFF

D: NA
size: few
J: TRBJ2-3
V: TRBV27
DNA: TGTGCCAGCAGCATCGGGGCCTCATTTTCAGATACGCAGTATTTT
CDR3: CASSIGASFSDTQYF

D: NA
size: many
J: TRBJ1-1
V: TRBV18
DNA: TGTGCCAGCTCACCGACGGGTGGCACGGCTTTCTTT
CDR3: CASSPTGGTAFF

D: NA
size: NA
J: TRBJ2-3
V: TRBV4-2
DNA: TGTGCCAGCAGCCAAGCGGCCAAACTTAGCACAGATACGCAGTATTTT
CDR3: CASSQAAKLSTDTQYF

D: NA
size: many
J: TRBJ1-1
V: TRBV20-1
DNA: TGCAGTCCATCAAGGGGCGACACTGAAGCTTTCTTT
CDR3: CSPSRGDTEAFF

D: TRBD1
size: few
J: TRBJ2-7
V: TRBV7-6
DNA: TGTGCCAGCAGCTTAAACAGGGGAAACTACGAGCAGTACTTC
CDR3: CASSLNRGNYEQYF

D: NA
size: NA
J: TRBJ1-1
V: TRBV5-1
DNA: TGCGCCAGCAGCTCCCGTGGTGCTTCGGGTGAAGCTTTCTTT
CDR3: CASSSRGASGEAFF

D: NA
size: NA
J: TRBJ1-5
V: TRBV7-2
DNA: TGTGCCAGCAGTCCCCTACCCCCGGACAGCAGCAATCAGCCCCAGCATTTT
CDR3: CASSPLPPDSSNQPQHF